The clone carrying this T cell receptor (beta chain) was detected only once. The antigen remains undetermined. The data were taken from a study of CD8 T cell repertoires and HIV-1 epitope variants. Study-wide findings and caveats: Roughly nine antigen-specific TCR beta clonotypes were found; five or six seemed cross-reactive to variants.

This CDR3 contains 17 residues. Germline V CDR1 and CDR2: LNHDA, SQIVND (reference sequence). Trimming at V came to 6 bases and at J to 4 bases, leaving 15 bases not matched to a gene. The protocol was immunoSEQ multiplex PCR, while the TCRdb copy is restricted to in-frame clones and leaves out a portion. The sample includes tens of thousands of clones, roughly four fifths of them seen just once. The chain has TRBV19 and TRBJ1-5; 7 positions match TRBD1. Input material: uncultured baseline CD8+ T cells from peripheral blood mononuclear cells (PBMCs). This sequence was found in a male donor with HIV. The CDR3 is CASSPRNLDRENQPQHF. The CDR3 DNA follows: TGTGCCAGTAGCCCACGAAACCTCGACAGGGAGAATCAGCCCCAGCATTTT. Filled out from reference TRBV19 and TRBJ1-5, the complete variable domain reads DGGITQSPKYLFRKEGQNVTLSCEQNLNHDAMYWYRQDPGQGLRLIYYSQIVNDFQKGDIAEGYSVSREKKESFPLTVTSAQKNPTAFYLCASSPRNLDRENQPQHFGDGTRLSIL.